This TCR beta chain was recorded in a study of OX40 agonist ivuxolimab in advanced cancers. Assay: immunoSEQ multiplex PCR; the TCRdb copy retains only in-frame clones and omits some. Of about 74,000 clones listed, more than 70% are singletons. The CDR3 has 12 amino acids. Germline V lookup: CDR1 MDHEN, CDR2 SYDVKM. Deletions cut 7 bases from V and 5 bases from J, with 11 bases between. Sequenced material: CD4+ or CD8+ T cells sorted from blood, taken in a trial of the OX40 agonist ivuxolimab. The J gene is TRBJ1-1, the V gene TRBV28; TRBD1 is a possible D gene (6 bases). The receptor was derived from an adult with an advanced solid tumor such as melanoma, head and neck, liver or kidney cancer. For the CDR3, the DNA is TGTGCCAGCAACCAAGGGGGAACTGAAGCTTTCTTT. Its translation: CASNQGGTEAFF.